This TCR beta chain was recovered during a study of glioma-infiltrating T cells after dendritic cell vaccination. About this clone: Its antigen is unknown.

Assay: immunoSEQ multiplex PCR; the TCRdb copy retains only in-frame clones and omits some. The sample has around 78,000 clones; around 85% are singletons. Germline lookup yields CDR1 SGDLS and CDR2 YYNGEE. V trimming: 2 bases; J trimming: 5 bases; junction bases outside the gene matches: 6. The CDR3 sequence is 16 residues long. The study, taken as a whole, reports: Higher TCR clonality did not directly relate to longer survival.

Time point denoted: after dendritic cell vaccination, including at tumor progression/relapse. The chain links TRBV9 to TRBJ2-5; 13 bases line up with TRBD2. The sample in question was blood, obtained after dendritic cell vaccination. The TCR was taken from a human donor with glioblastoma. DNA of the CDR3: TGTGCCAGCAGCGTCGGACTAGCGGGAGACGCGGAGACCCAGTACTTC. Translated: CASSVGLAGDAETQYF.